These T cell receptor beta chains were read from a single sample in a study of CD8 T cells in ankylosing spondylitis. One entry per CDR3 protein, called by TCRdb with MiXCR from the 5' RACE reads. This table holds 250,000 to 300,000 distinct CDR3 sequences, 20% found once. Sample: blood, either unsorted or a sorted T cell fraction (not recorded which). The source is a male donor with ankylosing spondylitis or in good health (not recorded which). CDR3s include the opening cysteine and the closing phenylalanine or tryptophan. Clone size is not always given. Where it is, it says once, few, many or a class for expanded clones.

>TRBV4-1|-
CASSQGVAGSAFF
>TRBV4-2|many
CASSQDRQGATGELFF
>TRBV7-3|-
CASSLWAGGLYNEQFF
>TRBV4-2|many
CASSQDTTEETQYF
>TRBV5-1|few
CASSAAPGSGNTIYF
>TRBV29-1|-
CSGRTGQETQYF
>TRBV11-1|-
CASSLARTWDRFYNEQFF
>TRBV3-1|-
CASSRSGPSGDTEAFF
>TRBV20-1|few
CSAPDFGDYGYTF
>TRBV7-3|many
CASSTGSGRTDTQYF
>TRBV3-1|few
CASSQVNHFTDTQYF
>TRBV9|-
CASSVYTAVSNQPQHF
>TRBV7-2|few
CASSSIAGSTDTQYF
>TRBV5-1|few
CASSSAVWSAQETQYF
>TRBV5-1|few
CASSADRGRGGLFF
>TRBV7-2|few
CASSLGAKTQYF
>TRBV5-1|many
CASSLEPSLNTEAFF
>TRBV12-3/TRBV12-4|-
CASSFDRALWEQFF
>TRBV5-1|few
CASSLVEINTGELFF
>TRBV20-1|-
CRGDRGQDTQYF
>TRBV12-3/TRBV12-4|many
CASSLAGGWNTEAFF
>TRBV29-1|many
CSAQGSTDTGELFF